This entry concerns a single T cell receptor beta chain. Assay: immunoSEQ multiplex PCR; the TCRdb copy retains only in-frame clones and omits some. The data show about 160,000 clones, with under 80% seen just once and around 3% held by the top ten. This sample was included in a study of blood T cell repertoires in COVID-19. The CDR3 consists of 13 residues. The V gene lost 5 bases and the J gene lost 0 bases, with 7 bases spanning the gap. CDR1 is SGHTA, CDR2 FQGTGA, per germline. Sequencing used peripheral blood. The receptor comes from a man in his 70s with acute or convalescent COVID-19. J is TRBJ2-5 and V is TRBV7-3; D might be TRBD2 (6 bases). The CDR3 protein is CASSPGDQETQYF. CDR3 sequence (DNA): TGTGCCAGCAGCCCGGGGGACCAAGAGACCCAGTACTTC.